One and the same sample provided the 32 T cell receptor beta chains below, sequenced in a study of CD8+ T cells in alopecia areata. After isolation, RNA underwent reverse transcription to generate cDNA as the sequencing template. This table comes from immunoSEQ multiplex PCR, and its TCRdb copy is limited to in-frame clones, with some not included. This repertoire shows over 100,000 clones, around 53% found once; its top ten account for 0.45% to 0.5%. Treatment indicated: oral pan-JAK inhibitor, 5-10 mg twice daily. The specimen comprised CD4+ T cells sorted from blood, sampled at week 4, from a patient treated with tofacitinib. These TCRs come from a human donor with alopecia areata.

The genes are TRBV29-1 and TRBJ2-5; TRBD1 agrees at 11 bases. Looked up from germline, CDR1 is SQVTM and CDR2 is ANQGSEA. The CDR3 loop spans 16 amino acids. V dropped 6 bases and J dropped 6; count of bases not matched to a gene: 15. In DNA, the CDR3 is TGCAGCGTCCACAAAGCCTCTGGGACAGGGGGAAAGACCCAGTACTTC. Translation gives CSVHKASGTGGKTQYF.

The V gene is TRBV4-2, the J gene TRBJ2-7, with D perhaps TRBD2 (5 bases). Germline lookup yields CDR1 LGHNA and CDR2 YNFKEQ. Between the trimmed V and J ends, which lost 0 bases and 1 base, there was a span of 10 bases. The CDR3 extends over 15 amino acids. The DNA of the CDR3 is TGTGCCAGCAGCCAAGATTTAGCGTCTTCCTACGAGCAGTACTTC. This codes for CASSQDLASSYEQYF.

The chain couples TRBV5-1 to TRBJ1-2, with 9 bases lining up with TRBD1. From germline, CDR1 is SGHRS and CDR2 YFSETQ. This CDR3 region has 15 residues. V was pared by 9 bases and J by 0 bases, with 9 bases of the junction left unmatched. The CDR3 protein is CATKPGQGTNYGYTF. The CDR3 DNA reads as TGCGCCACCAAACCGGGACAGGGAACTAACTATGGCTACACCTTC.

This chain links TRBV7-3 with TRBJ1-1, with TRBD1 as a possible D gene (5 bases). The length of the CDR3 is 13 residues. The ends were cut back, 3 bases at V and 2 bases at J, with 7 bases in the middle. Germline CDR1 is SGHTA and CDR2 is FQGTGA. CDR3 region: CASSLGENTEAFF. CDR3 nucleotides: TGTGCCAGCAGCTTGGGGGAAAACACTGAAGCTTTCTTT.

This clone was seen a few times. The chain joins TRBV29-1 to TRBJ1-2; D is undetermined. Germline V lookup: CDR1 SQVTM, CDR2 ANQGSEA. V was shortened by 4 bases and J by 1 base, with 10 bases between the two germline ends. The CDR3 is 13 amino acids. The CDR3 DNA follows: TGCAGCGTTGGAACTAAGGTTAACTATGGCTACACCTTC. It translates to CSVGTKVNYGYTF.

This clone occurred a few times. V is TRBV29-1 and J is TRBJ2-7, with D possibly being TRBD1 (6 bases). The germline V gene has CDR1 SQVTM and CDR2 ANQGSEA. V lost 7 bases to trimming and J lost 2 bases, with 15 bases between them. The CDR3 contains 13 residues. The CDR3 spells CSAHTGSTYEQYF. CDR3 coding DNA: TGCAGCGCCCATACAGGGTCTACCTACGAGCAGTACTTC.

This clone was observed a few times. The rearrangement links TRBV13 to TRBJ1-6, with D unresolved. CDR3 length equals 12 residues. Germline loops: CDR1 PRHDT, CDR2 FYEKMQ (reference sequence). V gave up 7 bases and J gave up 7 bases, with 8 bases separating them. CDR3 in amino acids: CASTLRNSPLHF. The DNA for the CDR3 is TGTGCCAGCACCCTGCGGAATTCACCCCTCCACTTT. The variable domain in full, with the rest retrieved from reference TRBV13 and TRBJ1-6, is AAGVIQSPRHLIKEKRETATLKCYPIPRHDTVYWYQQGPGQDPQFLISFYEKMQSDKGSIPDRFSAQQFSDYHSELNMSSLELGDSALYFCASTLRNSPLHFGNGTRLTVT.

The chain combines TRBV6-5 with TRBJ1-2; 7 nucleotides match TRBD1. The CDR3 length is 14 residues. V lost 7 bases, J lost 4 bases, and 9 bases stayed unmatched. Germline-derived CDR1 and CDR2 are MNHEY and SVGAGI. CDR3 sequence: CASTRTGTAYGYTF. CDR3 sequence (DNA): TGTGCCAGCACCCGAACCGGGACAGCCTATGGCTACACCTTC.

In its sample, this clone was seen a few times. The chain combines TRBV29-1 with TRBJ2-7; TRBD2 agrees at 13 bases. The CDR3 has 14 amino acids. With 6 bases clipped from V and 5 bases from J, the junction kept 7 bases outside the gene matches. Germline V CDR1 and CDR2: SQVTM, ANQGSEA. Here the CDR3 DNA reads TGCAGCGTCTCCGGGACTAGCGGGGCCCACGAGCAGTACTTC. Protein: CSVSGTSGAHEQYF.

The J gene is TRBJ2-1, the V gene TRBV25-1; tentatively, D is TRBD1 (6 bases). Trimming stripped 3 bases from V and 8 bases from J, with 8 bases between. CDR3 length: 12 amino acids. Germline values: CDR1 MGHDK, CDR2 SYGVNS. The CDR3 nucleotides read TGTGCCAGCAGTGACAACAGGGATGAGCAGTTCTTC. Protein sequence: CASSDNRDEQFF.

The chain is built from TRBV25-1 and TRBJ1-1; 7 bases align to TRBD1. The CDR3 runs 16 residues. J was trimmed by 5 bases and V by 6 bases; bases with no gene match: 15. CDR1 and CDR2 from the germline V gene are MGHDK and SYGVNS. CDR3 nucleotides: TGTGCCAGCAGGGGACACAGGGGTGGCCGCCCGACTGAAGCTTTCTTT. Translation gives CASRGHRGGRPTEAFF.

The CDR3 nucleotides read TGTGCCAGCTCACCGGGGGGCTACGAGCAGTACTTC. Its translation is CASSPGGYEQYF. The V call is TRBV18, the J call TRBJ2-7; tentatively, D is TRBD2 (6 bases). Germline V gene lookup returns CDR1 KGHSH and CDR2 LQKENI. The CDR3 sequence is 12 residues long. Trimming took 3 bases from V and 3 from J, leaving 6 bases between them.

This chain uses TRBV27 with TRBJ2-7; D is ambiguous. V was cut by 4 bases and J by 11 bases, with 3 bases left in between. CDR1 and CDR2 (germline): MNHEY, SMNVEV (reference sequence). This CDR3 has 8 residues. CDR3 amino acids: CASSSEYF. The CDR3, as DNA: TGTGCCAGCAGTTCAGAGTACTTC.

This clone came up a few times. This chain uses TRBV25-1 with TRBJ2-5; 9 bases line up with TRBD1. The germline V gene encodes CDR1 MGHDK and CDR2 SYGVNS. V dropped 7 bases and J dropped 1; count of bases not matched to a gene: 10. CDR3 size: 16 residues. In DNA, the CDR3 is TGTGCCAGCACCACATCCGGGACAGGGTCCCAAGAGACCCAGTACTTC. Its protein product is CASTTSGTGSQETQYF.

The gene calls are TRBV30 and TRBJ2-6; 7 bases match TRBD1. The V gene end was trimmed by 2 bases and the J gene end by 0 bases; junction bases not matched to a gene: 4. The CDR3 has 16 residues. In germline, CDR1 is GTSNPN, CDR2 SVGIG (reference sequence). The DNA for the CDR3 is TGTGCCTGGAGTTTACAGGGGCTCTCTGGGGCCAACGTCCTGACTTTC. Residues: CAWSLQGLSGANVLTF.

This chain joins TRBV10-3 and TRBJ2-7; D could derive from TRBD1 or TRBD2 (5 bases each). The V end was cut by 6 bases, the J end by 6 bases, with 15 bases between. In germline, CDR1 is ENHRY, CDR2 SYGVKD. The CDR3 has 13 amino acids. The DNA for the CDR3 is TGTGCCATCAGCAGGGACGATCGATCCGAGCAGTACTTC. Translation gives CAISRDDRSEQYF.

This clone has a single count. V is TRBV5-6 and J is TRBJ2-3, with D hard to call. Trimming shortened V by 1 base and J by 0 bases, and 12 bases separated the two germline ends. The CDR3 spans 16 residues. In germline, CDR1 is SGHDT, CDR2 YYEEEE. The CDR3 DNA reads TGTGCCAGCAGCTTGCGTTTGGGCAGAAGCACAGATACGCAGTATTTT. Translating it yields CASSLRLGRSTDTQYF.

This chain joins TRBV6-5 and TRBJ1-2; D perhaps matches TRBD1 (5 bases). Germline assignment: CDR1 MNHEY and CDR2 SVGAGI. The CDR3 totals 12 residues. Trimming took 8 bases from V and 2 from J, leaving 9 bases between them. The CDR3 spells CASSGVNYGYTF. As DNA, the CDR3 is TGTGCCAGCTCGGGGGTGAACTATGGCTACACCTTC.

The chain recombines TRBV9 with TRBJ1-1; TRBD1 is a possible D gene (5 bases). Trimming took off 0 bases at V and 1 base at J, with 7 bases between the two ends. Germline V CDR1 and CDR2: SGDLS, YYNGEE. The CDR3 extends over 14 amino acids. The CDR3 is CASSVATGNTEAFF. The CDR3 DNA follows: TGTGCCAGCAGCGTAGCAACAGGGAACACTGAAGCTTTCTTT.

V usage is TRBV5-1 and J usage is TRBJ1-2, with D perhaps TRBD1 (6 bases). V was clipped by 6 bases and J by 4 bases, with 16 bases between them. CDR3 length equals 14 residues. Germline V gives CDR1 SGHRS, CDR2 YFSETQ. CDR3 sequence reads: CASTEDSYSYGYTF. CDR3 in DNA: TGCGCCAGCACCGAGGACAGCTATTCCTATGGCTACACCTTC.

V gene TRBV9 combines with J gene TRBJ2-3, with no clear D. The CDR3 is 14 residues long. Germline V gene lookup returns CDR1 SGDLS and CDR2 YYNGEE. Trimming took off 1 base at V and 1 base at J, with 7 bases between the two ends. In DNA form, the CDR3 reads TGTGCCAGCAGCGTACAGGCGGGCACAGATACGCAGTATTTT. It translates to CASSVQAGTDTQYF.

This clone was counted a few times. The CDR3 here is CASSSQGAGETQYF. The CDR3 coding sequence is TGTGCCAGCAGCTCCCAGGGGGCAGGGGAGACCCAGTACTTC. V is TRBV5-4 and J is TRBJ2-5; TRBD1 matches at 8 bases. Germline lookup yields CDR1 SGHNT and CDR2 YYREEE (reference sequence). The ends lost 3 bases at V and 5 bases at J; junction bases unmatched: 6. The CDR3 has 14 amino acids.

The chain has TRBV29-1 and TRBJ2-1; D possibly matches TRBD1 or TRBD2 (6 bases each). V shed 1 base and J shed 9 bases, with 19 bases lying between them. The CDR3 spans 15 residues. The germline V gene has CDR1 SQVTM and CDR2 ANQGSEA. CDR3 sequence: CSVEGQGRILGEQFF. CDR3 in DNA: TGCAGCGTTGAAGGGCAGGGGAGGATCTTGGGTGAGCAGTTCTTC.

The rearrangement joins TRBV30 to TRBJ1-1; D call uncertain. The ends were cut back, 0 bases at V and 0 bases at J, with 11 bases in the middle. The CDR3 length is 15 residues. The germline V gene encodes CDR1 GTSNPN and CDR2 SVGIG (reference sequence). CDR3 region: CAWSVLGVLNTEAFF. The CDR3 nucleotides read TGTGCCTGGAGTGTACTAGGAGTTTTGAACACTGAAGCTTTCTTT.

The chain uses TRBV5-1 and TRBJ2-3; TRBD2 matches at 10 bases. The CDR3 totals 17 residues. Germline V gene data show CDR1 as SGHRS and CDR2 as YFSETQ. V trimming: 4 bases; J trimming: 11 bases; junction bases outside the gene matches: 19. The chain's CDR3 is CASSRSISGGPRGMQYF. The CDR3 coding sequence is TGCGCCAGCAGCCGGTCCATTAGCGGGGGGCCCCGAGGTATGCAGTATTTT.

V usage is TRBV29-1 and J usage is TRBJ2-3; D is undetermined. Trimming stripped 6 bases from V and 0 bases from J, with 4 bases between. The germline V gene has CDR1 SQVTM and CDR2 ANQGSEA. The CDR3 is made up of 11 amino acids. CDR3 nucleotides: TGCAGCGTCCCCAGCACAGATACGCAGTATTTT. As protein: CSVPSTDTQYF.

This clone was seen only a few times. The rearrangement uses TRBV19 and TRBJ2-7, with D perhaps TRBD1 (6 bases). CDR1 and CDR2 (germline): LNHDA, SQIVND (reference sequence). V was shortened by 6 bases and J by 3 bases, with 15 bases between the two germline ends. The length of the CDR3 is 14 residues. The CDR3: CASSYGTWDYEQYF. CDR3 nucleotides: TGTGCCAGTAGCTACGGGACATGGGACTACGAGCAGTACTTC.

This chain joins TRBV7-9 and TRBJ2-3, with D unclear. The V end lost 4 bases, the J end lost 4 bases, and 12 bases lay between the germline ends. The CDR3 length is 14 residues. Germline lookup yields CDR1 SEHNR and CDR2 FQNEAQ (reference sequence). The CDR3 is CASSSPIPPDTQYF. CDR3 coding DNA: TGTGCCAGCAGCTCACCAATTCCCCCAGATACGCAGTATTTT.

Ten or more counts support this clone. The V and J genes are TRBV9 and TRBJ1-5; D remains ambiguous. The germline V gene encodes CDR1 SGDLS and CDR2 YYNGEE. CDR3 length: 14 residues. V lost 3 bases to trimming and J lost 6 bases, with 13 bases between them. CDR3 region: CASSASLMGQPQHF. DNA of the CDR3: TGTGCCAGCAGCGCGTCCTTAATGGGTCAGCCCCAGCATTTT.

The chain couples TRBV5-1 to TRBJ2-2, with 9 bases lining up with TRBD2. The V gene's germline CDR1 is SGHRS and CDR2 YFSETQ. J was trimmed by 8 bases and V by 4 bases; bases with no gene match: 9. CDR3 length: 15 residues. The CDR3 here is CASSQGLASGGELFF. The CDR3, as DNA: TGCGCCAGCAGCCAGGGACTAGCATCTGGTGGGGAGCTGTTTTTT. Supplemented by reference TRBV5-1 and TRBJ2-2, the full variable domain reads KAGVTQTPRYLIKTRGQQVTLSCSPISGHRSVSWYQQTPGQGLQFLFEYFSETQRNKGNFPGRFSGRQFSNSRSEMNVSTLELGDSALYLCASSQGLASGGELFFGEGSRLTVL.

This rearrangement joins TRBV15 to TRBJ2-1; D remains unclear. Germline V lookup: CDR1 LNHNV, CDR2 YYDKDF (reference sequence). The CDR3 is 15 residues long. The V gene lost 0 bases and the J gene lost 6 bases, with 12 bases spanning the gap. CDR3 loop: CATSRDIVPGNEQFF. The DNA for the CDR3 is TGTGCCACCAGCAGAGATATAGTTCCGGGCAATGAGCAGTTCTTC.

In this sample, this clone turned up once. V is TRBV28 and J is TRBJ1-2, with no clear D. Germline V CDR1 and CDR2: MDHEN, SYDVKM. The V and J ends lost 2 bases and 8 bases respectively, with 21 bases between them. The length of the CDR3 is 16 residues. The CDR3 is CASSLPIHGRAKGYTF. CDR3 DNA: TGTGCCAGCAGTTTACCTATCCATGGCAGAGCAAAGGGCTACACCTTC.